This TCR beta chain was identified during a study of beta chain features in type 1 diabetes. Trimming cost V 8 bases and J 5 bases, with 15 bases left between them. Germline V lookup: CDR1 SNHLY, CDR2 FYNNEI. The CDR3 has 13 amino acids. In regard to this clone: Its antigen is as yet unknown.

Whole-study results and caveats: All four CD4+ subsets from Type 1 diabetes patients carried moderately but significantly shorter TCRB CDR3s. Patients and controls would share equally any PCR tilt toward shorter templates. Patients with type 1 diabetes showed fewer VDJ junction insertions and more deletions. The influence of HLA type on TCRB rearrangement stayed undetermined.

cDNA synthesis used the whole RNA isolate, giving expressed TCRB sequences. Method: immunoSEQ multiplex PCR; TCRdb's copy keeps in-frame clones and lacks some. Among hundreds of thousands of clones listed, 15% to 18% were seen once. The rearrangement uses TRBV2 and TRBJ2-5; a possible D gene is TRBD2 (5 bases). Sequencing was performed on naive CD4+ T cells from blood. This TCR was sampled from a man younger than 35 in good health. In nucleotides, the CDR3 is TGTGCCAGCGGGCGGGTTGTCGGTGAGACCCAGTACTTC. Its translation: CASGRVVGETQYF.